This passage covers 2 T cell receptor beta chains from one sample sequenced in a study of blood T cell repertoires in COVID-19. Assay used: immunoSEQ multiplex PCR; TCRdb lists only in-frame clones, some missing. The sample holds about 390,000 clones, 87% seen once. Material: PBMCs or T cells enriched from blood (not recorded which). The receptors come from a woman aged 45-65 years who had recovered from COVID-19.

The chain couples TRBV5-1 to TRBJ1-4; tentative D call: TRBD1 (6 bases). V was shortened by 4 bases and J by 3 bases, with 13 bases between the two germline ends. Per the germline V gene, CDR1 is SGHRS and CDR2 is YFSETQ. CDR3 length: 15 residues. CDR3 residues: CASSTTGSSNEKLFF. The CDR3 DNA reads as TGCGCCAGCAGCACAACAGGGAGTTCTAATGAAAAACTGTTTTTT.

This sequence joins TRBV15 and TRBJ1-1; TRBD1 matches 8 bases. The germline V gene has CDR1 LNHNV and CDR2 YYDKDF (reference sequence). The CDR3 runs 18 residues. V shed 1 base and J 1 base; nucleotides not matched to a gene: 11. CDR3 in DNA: TGTGCCACCAGCAGAGTGAGTGATTGGGACAGGCGGAACACTGAAGCTTTCTTT. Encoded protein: CATSRVSDWDRRNTEAFF.